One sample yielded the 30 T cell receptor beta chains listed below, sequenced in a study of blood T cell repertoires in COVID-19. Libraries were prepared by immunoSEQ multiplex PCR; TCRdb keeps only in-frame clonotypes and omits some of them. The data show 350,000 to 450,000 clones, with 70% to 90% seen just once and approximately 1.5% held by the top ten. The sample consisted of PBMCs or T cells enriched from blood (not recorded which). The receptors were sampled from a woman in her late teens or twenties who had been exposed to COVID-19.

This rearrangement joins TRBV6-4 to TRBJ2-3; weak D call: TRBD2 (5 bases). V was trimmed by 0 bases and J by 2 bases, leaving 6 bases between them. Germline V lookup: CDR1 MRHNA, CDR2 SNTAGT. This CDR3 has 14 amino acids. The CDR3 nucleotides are TGTGCCAGCAGTGACTCGGGAGTCACAGATACGCAGTATTTT. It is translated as CASSDSGVTDTQYF.

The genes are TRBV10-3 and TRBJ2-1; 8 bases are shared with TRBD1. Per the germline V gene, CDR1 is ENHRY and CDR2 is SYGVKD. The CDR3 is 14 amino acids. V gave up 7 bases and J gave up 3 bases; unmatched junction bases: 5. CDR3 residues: CAIMQGASYNEQFF. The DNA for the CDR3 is TGTGCCATCATGCAGGGGGCGAGCTACAATGAGCAGTTCTTC.

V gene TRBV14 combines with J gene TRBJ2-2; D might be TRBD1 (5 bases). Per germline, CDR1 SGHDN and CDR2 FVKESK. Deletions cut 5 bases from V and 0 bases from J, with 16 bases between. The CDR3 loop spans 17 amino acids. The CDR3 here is CASSTLVGAANTGELFF. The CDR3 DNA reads TGTGCCAGCAGCACCTTAGTTGGGGCAGCGAACACCGGGGAGCTGTTTTTT.

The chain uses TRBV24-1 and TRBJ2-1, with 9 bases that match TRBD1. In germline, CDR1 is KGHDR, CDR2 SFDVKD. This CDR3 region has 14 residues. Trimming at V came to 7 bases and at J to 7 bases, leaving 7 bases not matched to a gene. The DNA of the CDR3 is TGTGCCACCAGGGGACAGGGAACGGGAAATGAGCAGTTCTTC. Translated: CATRGQGTGNEQFF.

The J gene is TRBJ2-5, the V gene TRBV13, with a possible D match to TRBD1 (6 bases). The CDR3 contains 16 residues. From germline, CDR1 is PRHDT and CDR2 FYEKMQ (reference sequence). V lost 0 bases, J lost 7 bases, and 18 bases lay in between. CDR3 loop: CASSLGLHRDGGTQYF. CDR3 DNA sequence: TGTGCCAGCAGCTTAGGCCTCCACAGGGACGGCGGGACCCAGTACTTC.

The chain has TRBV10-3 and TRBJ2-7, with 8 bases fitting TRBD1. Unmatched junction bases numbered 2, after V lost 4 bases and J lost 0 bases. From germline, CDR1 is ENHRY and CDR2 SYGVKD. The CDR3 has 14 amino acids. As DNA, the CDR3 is TGTGCCATCAGTGTTACAGGGGGCTCCTACGAGCAGTACTTC. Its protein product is CAISVTGGSYEQYF.

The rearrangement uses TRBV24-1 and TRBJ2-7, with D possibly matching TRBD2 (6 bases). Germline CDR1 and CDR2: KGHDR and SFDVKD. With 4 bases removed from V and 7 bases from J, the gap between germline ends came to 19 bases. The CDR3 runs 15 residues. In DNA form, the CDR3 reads TGTGCCACCAGTGAGAGTAGGGCGGGGACCAGAGAGCAGTACTTC. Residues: CATSESRAGTREQYF.

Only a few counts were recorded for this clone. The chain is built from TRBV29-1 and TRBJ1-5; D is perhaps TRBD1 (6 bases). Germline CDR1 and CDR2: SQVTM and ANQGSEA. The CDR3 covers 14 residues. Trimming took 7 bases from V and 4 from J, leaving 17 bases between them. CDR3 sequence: CSASTGNWNQPQHF. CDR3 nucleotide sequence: TGCAGCGCCTCGACAGGAAACTGGAATCAGCCCCAGCATTTT.

The CDR3 reads CASSQEYGVSGYTF. The DNA of the CDR3 is TGTGCCAGCAGCCAAGAATATGGAGTCTCTGGCTACACCTTC. V usage is TRBV3-1 (or the pseudogene TRBV3-2) and J usage is TRBJ1-2; D remains ambiguous. The germline V and J ends were trimmed by 0 bases and 7 bases, with 12 bases remaining between them. CDR1 and CDR2 (germline): LGHDT, YNNKEL (reference sequence). The CDR3 length is 14 residues.

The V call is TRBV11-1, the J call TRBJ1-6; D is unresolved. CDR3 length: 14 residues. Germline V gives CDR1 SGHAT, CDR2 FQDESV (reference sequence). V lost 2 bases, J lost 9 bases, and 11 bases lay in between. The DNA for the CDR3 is TGTGCCAGCAGCTTACGCTACGAGGGTTCACCCCTCCACTTT. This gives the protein CASSLRYEGSPLHF.

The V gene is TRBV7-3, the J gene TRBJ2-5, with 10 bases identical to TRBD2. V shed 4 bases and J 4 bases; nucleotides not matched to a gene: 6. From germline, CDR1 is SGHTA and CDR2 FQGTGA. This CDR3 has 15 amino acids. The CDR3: CASSSRTSGSETQYF. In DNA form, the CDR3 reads TGTGCCAGCAGCTCCCGGACTAGCGGTTCAGAGACCCAGTACTTC. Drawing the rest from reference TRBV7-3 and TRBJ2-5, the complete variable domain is GAGVSQTPSNKVTEKGKYVELRCDPISGHTALYWYRQSLGQGPEFLIYFQGTGAADDSGLPNDRFFAVRPEGSVSTLKIQRTERGDSAVYLCASSSRTSGSETQYFGPGTRLLVL.

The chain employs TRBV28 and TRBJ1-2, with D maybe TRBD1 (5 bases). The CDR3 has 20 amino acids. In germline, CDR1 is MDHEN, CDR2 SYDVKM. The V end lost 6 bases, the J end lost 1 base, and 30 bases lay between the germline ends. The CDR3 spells CASSHNPIRQYGPYNYGYTF. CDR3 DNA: TGTGCCAGCAGCCATAACCCGATTAGACAGTATGGCCCTTATAACTATGGCTACACCTTC.

The chain's CDR3 is CASNPRQGQGTEAFF. The CDR3, as DNA: TGCGCCAGCAACCCTAGACAGGGGCAGGGCACTGAAGCTTTCTTT. The rearrangement joins TRBV5-1 to TRBJ1-1; 8 nucleotides match TRBD1. The CDR3 is 15 amino acids. Per the germline V gene, CDR1 is SGHRS and CDR2 is YFSETQ. Germline trimming cut 6 bases from V and 4 bases from J; bases unmatched to any gene: 11.

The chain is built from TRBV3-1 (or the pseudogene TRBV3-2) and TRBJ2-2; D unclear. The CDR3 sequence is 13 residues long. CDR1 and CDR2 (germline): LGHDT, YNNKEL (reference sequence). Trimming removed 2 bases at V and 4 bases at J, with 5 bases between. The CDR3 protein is CASSQPFTGELFF. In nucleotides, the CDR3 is TGTGCCAGCAGCCAACCTTTCACCGGGGAGCTGTTTTTT.

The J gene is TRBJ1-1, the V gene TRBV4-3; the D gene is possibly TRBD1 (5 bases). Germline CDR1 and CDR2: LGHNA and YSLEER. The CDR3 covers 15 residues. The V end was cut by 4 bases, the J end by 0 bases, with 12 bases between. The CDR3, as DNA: TGCGCCAGCAGCCCGACAGTACCGATGAACACTGAAGCTTTCTTT. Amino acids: CASSPTVPMNTEAFF.

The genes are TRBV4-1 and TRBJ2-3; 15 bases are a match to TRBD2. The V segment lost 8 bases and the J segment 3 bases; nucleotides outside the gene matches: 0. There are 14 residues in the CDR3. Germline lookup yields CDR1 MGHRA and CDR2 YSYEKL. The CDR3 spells CASGLAGGTDTQYF. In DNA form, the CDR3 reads TGCGCCAGCGGACTAGCGGGGGGGACAGATACGCAGTATTTT.

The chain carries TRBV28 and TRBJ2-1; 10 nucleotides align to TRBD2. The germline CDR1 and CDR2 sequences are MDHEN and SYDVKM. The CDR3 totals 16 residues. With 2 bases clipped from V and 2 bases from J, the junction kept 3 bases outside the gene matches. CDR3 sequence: CASSLPSGSTYNEQFF. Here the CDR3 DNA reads TGTGCCAGCAGTTTACCTAGCGGGAGTACCTACAATGAGCAGTTCTTC.

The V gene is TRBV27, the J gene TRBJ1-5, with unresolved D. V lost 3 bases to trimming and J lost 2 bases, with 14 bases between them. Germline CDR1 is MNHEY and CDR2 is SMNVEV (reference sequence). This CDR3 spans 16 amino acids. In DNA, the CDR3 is TGTGCCAGCAGTTTGTACGGGAAAGTTCGCAATCAGCCCCAGCATTTT. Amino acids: CASSLYGKVRNQPQHF.

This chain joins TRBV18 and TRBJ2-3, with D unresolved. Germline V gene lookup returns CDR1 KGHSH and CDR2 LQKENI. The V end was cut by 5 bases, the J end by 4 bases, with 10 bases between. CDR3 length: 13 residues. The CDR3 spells CASSVTLADTQYF. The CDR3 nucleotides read TGTGCCAGCTCAGTGACTCTGGCAGATACGCAGTATTTT. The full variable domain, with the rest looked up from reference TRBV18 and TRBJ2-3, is NAGVMQNPRHLVRRRGQEARLRCSPMKGHSHVYWYRQLPEEGLKFMVYLQKENIIDESGMPKERFSAEFPKEGPSILRIQQVVRGDSAAYFCASSVTLADTQYFGPGTRLTVL.

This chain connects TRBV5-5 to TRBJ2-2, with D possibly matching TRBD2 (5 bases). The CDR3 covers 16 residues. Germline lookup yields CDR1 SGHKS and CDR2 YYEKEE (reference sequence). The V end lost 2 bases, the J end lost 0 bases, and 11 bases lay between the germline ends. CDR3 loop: CASSFRTGPNTGELFF. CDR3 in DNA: TGTGCCAGCAGCTTTCGGACTGGCCCGAACACCGGGGAGCTGTTTTTT.

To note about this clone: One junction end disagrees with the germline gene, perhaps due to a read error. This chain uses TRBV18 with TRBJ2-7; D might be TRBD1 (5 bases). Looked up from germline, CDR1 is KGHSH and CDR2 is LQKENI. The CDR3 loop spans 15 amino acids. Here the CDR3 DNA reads TGTGTCAGCTCACCAGGGCTTACCCTTGACTACGAGCAGTACTTC. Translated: CVSSPGLTLDYEQYF. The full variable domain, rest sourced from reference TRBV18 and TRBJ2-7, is NAGVMQNPRHLVRRRGQEARLRCSPMKGHSHVYWYRQLPEEGLKFMVYLQKENIIDESGMPKERFSAEFPKEGPSILRIQQVVRGDSAAYFCVSSPGLTLDYEQYFGPGTRLTVT.

As DNA, the CDR3 is TGCAGCGCCTCCGGCCAGGGGCTTGGGTCGCGCGGCTACACCTTC. Residues: CSASGQGLGSRGYTF. V is TRBV29-1 and J is TRBJ1-2, with D perhaps TRBD1 (6 bases). The CDR3 extends over 15 amino acids. CDR1 SQVTM and CDR2 ANQGSEA come from the germline V gene. Trimming took 7 bases from V and 8 from J, leaving 26 bases between them.

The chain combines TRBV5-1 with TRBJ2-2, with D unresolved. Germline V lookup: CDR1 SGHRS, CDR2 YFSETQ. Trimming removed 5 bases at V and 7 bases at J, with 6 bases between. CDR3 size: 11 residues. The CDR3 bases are TGCGCCAGCAGTCATAGCGGGGAGCTGTTTTTT. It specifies CASSHSGELFF.

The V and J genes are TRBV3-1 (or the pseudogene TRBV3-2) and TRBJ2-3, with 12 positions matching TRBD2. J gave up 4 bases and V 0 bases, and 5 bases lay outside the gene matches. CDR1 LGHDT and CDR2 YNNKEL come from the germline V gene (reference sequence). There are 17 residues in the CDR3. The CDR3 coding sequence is TGTGCCAGCAGCCAAGACGGCCTAGCGGGGGGGCCAGATACGCAGTATTTT. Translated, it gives CASSQDGLAGGPDTQYF.

The CDR3 DNA reads TGTGCCAGCAGCCAAGACTTAGGGATACTAACTAGTGGCTACACCTTC. It is translated as CASSQDLGILTSGYTF. The V call is TRBV3-1 (or the pseudogene TRBV3-2), the J call TRBJ1-2; D not resolved. CDR3 length equals 16 residues. V shed 0 bases and J shed 7 bases, with 18 bases lying between them. Germline V CDR1 and CDR2: LGHDT, YNNKEL (reference sequence).

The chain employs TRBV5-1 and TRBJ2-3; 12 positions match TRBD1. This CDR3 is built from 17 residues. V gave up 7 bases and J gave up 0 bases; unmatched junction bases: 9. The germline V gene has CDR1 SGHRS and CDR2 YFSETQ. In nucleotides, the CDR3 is TGCGCCAGCTATGGGACAGGGGGCCCTTTTAGCACAGATACGCAGTATTTT. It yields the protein CASYGTGGPFSTDTQYF.

The CDR3 coding sequence is TGTGCCAGCAGGCGGACTAGCGGGAGCTCCTACAATGAGCAGTTCTTC. Amino acid sequence: CASRRTSGSSYNEQFF. This chain links TRBV5-8 with TRBJ2-1; 13 nucleotides align to TRBD2. The CDR3 length is 16 residues. Trimming at V came to 5 bases and at J to 0 bases, leaving 2 bases not matched to a gene. The germline gives CDR1 SGHTS, CDR2 YDEGEE.

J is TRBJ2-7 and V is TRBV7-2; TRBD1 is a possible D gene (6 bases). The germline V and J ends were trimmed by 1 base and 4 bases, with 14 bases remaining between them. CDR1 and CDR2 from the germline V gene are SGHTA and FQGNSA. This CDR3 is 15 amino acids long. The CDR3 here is CASSLGTAISYEQYF. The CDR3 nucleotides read TGTGCCAGCAGCTTAGGGACAGCGATCTCTTACGAGCAGTACTTC.

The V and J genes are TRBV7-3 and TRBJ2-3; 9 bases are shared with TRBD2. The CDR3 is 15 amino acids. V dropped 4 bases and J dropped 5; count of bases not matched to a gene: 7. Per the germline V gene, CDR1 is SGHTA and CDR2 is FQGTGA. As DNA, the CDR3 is TGTGCCAGCAGCTCCATAGCGGGGGCCGGAGATACGCAGTATTTT. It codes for CASSSIAGAGDTQYF. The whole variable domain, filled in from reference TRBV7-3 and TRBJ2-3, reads GAGVSQTPSNKVTEKGKYVELRCDPISGHTALYWYRQSLGQGPEFLIYFQGTGAADDSGLPNDRFFAVRPEGSVSTLKIQRTERGDSAVYLCASSSIAGAGDTQYFGPGTRLTVL.

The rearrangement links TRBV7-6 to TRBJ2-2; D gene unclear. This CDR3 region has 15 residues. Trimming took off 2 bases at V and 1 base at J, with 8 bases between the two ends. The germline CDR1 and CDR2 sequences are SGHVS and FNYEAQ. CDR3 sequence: CASSLTAGNTGELFF. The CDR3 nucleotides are TGTGCCAGCAGCTTAACGGCAGGGAACACCGGGGAGCTGTTTTTT. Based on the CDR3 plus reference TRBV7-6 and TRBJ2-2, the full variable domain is GAGVSQSPRYKVTKRGQDVALRCDPISGHVSLYWYRQALGQGPEFLTYFNYEAQQDKSGLPNDRFSAERPEGSISTLTIQRTEQRDSAMYRCASSLTAGNTGELFFGEGSRLTVL.